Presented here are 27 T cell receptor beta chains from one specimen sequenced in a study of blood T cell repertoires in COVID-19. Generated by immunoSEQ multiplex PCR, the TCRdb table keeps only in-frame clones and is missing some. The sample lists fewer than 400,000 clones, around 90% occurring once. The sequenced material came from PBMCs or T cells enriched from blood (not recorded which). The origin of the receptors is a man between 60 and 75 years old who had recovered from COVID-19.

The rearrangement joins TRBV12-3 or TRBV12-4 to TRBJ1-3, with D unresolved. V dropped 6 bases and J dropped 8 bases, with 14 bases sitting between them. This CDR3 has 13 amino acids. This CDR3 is CASRRGGLDTIYF. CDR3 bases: TGTGCCAGCAGACGAGGCGGGCTTGACACCATATATTTT.

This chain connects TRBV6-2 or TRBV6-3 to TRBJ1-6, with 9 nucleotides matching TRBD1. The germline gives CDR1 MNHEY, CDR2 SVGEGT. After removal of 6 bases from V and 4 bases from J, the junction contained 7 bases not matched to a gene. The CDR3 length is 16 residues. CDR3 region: CASSPRTGDYNSPLHF. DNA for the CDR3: TGTGCCAGCAGCCCTAGGACAGGGGATTATAATTCACCCCTCCACTTT.

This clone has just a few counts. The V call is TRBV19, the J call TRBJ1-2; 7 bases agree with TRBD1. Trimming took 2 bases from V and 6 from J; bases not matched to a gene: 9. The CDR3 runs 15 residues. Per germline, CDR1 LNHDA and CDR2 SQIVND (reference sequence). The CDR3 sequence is CASSIQYRGVNGYTF. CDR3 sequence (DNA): TGTGCCAGTAGTATACAATACAGGGGAGTAAATGGCTACACCTTC.

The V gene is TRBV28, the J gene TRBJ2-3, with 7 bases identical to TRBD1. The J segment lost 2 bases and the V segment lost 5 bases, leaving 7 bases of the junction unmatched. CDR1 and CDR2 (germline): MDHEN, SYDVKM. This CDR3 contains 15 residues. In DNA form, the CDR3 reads TGTGCCAGCAGTCGAGGGGACAGAGACACAGATACGCAGTATTTT. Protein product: CASSRGDRDTDTQYF.

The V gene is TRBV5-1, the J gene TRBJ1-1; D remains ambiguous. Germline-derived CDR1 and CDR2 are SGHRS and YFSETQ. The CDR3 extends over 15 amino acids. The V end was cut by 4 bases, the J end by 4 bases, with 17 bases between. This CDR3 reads CASSLSSTETTEAFF. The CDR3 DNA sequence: TGCGCCAGCAGCCTATCCAGTACAGAGACCACTGAAGCTTTCTTT.

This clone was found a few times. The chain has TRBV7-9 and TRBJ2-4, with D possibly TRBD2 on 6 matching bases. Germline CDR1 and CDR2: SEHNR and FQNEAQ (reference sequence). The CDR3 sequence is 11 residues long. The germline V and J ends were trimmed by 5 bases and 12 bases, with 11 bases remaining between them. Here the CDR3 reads CASSQGGNQYF. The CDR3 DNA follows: TGTGCCAGCAGCCAGGGAGGCAATCAGTACTTC.

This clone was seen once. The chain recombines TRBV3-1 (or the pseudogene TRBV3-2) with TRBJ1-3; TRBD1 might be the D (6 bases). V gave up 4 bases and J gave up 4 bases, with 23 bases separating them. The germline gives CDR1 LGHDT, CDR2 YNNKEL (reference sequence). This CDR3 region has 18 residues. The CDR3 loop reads CASSPNPPSGVLGNTIYF. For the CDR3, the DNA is TGTGCCAGCAGCCCAAACCCCCCCTCAGGGGTCTTGGGAAACACCATATATTTT.

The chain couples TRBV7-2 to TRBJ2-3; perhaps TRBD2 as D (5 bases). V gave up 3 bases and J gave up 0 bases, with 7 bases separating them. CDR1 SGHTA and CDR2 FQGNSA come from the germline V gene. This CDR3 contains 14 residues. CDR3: CASSLRTSTDTQYF. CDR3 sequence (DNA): TGTGCCAGCAGCTTGAGGACTAGCACAGATACGCAGTATTTT.

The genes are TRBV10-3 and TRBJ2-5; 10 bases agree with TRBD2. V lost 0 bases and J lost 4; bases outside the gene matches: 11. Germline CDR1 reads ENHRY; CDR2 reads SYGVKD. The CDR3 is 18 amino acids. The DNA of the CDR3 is TGTGCCATCAGTGAGTCTGGGCTAGCGGGAGTTGGAGGAGAGACCCAGTACTTC. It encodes CAISESGLAGVGGETQYF.

This CDR3 reads CASSVEGSAYNEQFF. For the CDR3, the DNA is TGTGCCAGCAGCGTAGAGGGGTCCGCCTACAATGAGCAGTTCTTC. The rearrangement links TRBV9 to TRBJ2-1; D is perhaps TRBD1 (5 bases). Germline CDR1 SGDLS, CDR2 YYNGEE. V shed 0 bases and J shed 2 bases, with 9 bases lying between them. The CDR3 length is 15 residues.

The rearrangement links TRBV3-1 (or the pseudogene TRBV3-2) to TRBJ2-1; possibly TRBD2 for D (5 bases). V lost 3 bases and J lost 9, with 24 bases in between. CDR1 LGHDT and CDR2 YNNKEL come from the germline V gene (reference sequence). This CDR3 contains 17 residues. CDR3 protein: CASSHPLFTAVLGEQFF. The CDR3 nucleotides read TGTGCCAGCAGCCATCCCCTATTCACAGCGGTATTGGGTGAGCAGTTCTTC.

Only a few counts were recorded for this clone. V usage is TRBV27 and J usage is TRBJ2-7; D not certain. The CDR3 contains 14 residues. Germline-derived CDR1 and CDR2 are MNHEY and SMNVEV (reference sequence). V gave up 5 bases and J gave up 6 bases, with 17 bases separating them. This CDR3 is CASSLADKSGEQYF. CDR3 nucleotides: TGTGCCAGCAGTCTGGCGGATAAAAGTGGCGAGCAGTACTTC.

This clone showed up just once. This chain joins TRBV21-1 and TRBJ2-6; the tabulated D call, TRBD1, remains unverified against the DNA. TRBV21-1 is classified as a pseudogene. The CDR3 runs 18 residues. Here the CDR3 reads CASSKGGQGRRGANVLTF. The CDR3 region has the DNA TGTGCCAGCAGCAAAGGGGGGCAGGGACGGAGAGGGGCCAACGTCCTGACTTTC.

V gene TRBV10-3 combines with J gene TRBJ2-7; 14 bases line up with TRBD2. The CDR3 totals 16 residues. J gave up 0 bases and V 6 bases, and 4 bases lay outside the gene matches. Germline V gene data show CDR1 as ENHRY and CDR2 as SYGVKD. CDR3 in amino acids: CAIRAGTSGSSYEQYF. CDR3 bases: TGTGCCATCAGGGCGGGGACTAGCGGGAGCTCCTACGAGCAGTACTTC.

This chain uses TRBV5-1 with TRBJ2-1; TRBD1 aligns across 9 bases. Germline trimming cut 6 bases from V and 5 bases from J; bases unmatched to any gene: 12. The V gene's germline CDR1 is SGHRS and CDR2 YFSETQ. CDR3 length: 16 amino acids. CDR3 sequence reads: CASTIPSQGANNEQFF. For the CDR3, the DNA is TGCGCCAGCACCATACCCTCACAGGGGGCGAACAATGAGCAGTTCTTC.

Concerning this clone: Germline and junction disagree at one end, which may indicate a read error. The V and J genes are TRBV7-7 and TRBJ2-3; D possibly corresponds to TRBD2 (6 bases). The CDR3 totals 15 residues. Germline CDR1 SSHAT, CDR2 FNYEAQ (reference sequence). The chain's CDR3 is CASSPNAGYTDTQYF. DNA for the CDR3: TGTGCTAGCAGCCCCAACGCGGGATACACAGATACGCAGTATTTT. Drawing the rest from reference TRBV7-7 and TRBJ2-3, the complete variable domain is GAGVSQSPRYKVTKRGQDVTLRCDPISSHATLYWYQQALGQGPEFLTYFNYEAQPDKSGLPSDRFSAERPEGSISTLTIQRTEQRDSAMYRCASSPNAGYTDTQYFGPGTRLTVL.

The CDR3 nucleotides are TGTGCCTGGAGTGACAGTTATAATTCACCCCTCCACTTT. Protein: CAWSDSYNSPLHF. The chain links TRBV30 to TRBJ1-6; D gene unclear. This CDR3 region has 13 residues. Trimming left V 1 base short and J 4 bases short, with 5 bases between. Germline CDR1 is GTSNPN and CDR2 is SVGIG (reference sequence).

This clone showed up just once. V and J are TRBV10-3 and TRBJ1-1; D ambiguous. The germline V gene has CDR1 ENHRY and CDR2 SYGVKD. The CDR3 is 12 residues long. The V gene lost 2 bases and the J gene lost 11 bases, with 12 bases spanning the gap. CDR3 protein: CAISEDLGRAFF. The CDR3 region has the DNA TGTGCCATCAGTGAGGATCTAGGGAGGGCTTTCTTT.

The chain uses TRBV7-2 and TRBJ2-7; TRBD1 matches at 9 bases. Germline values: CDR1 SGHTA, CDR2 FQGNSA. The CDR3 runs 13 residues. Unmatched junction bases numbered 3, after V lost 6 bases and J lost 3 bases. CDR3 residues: CASRAGQGYEQYF. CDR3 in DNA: TGTGCCAGCAGGGCGGGACAGGGCTACGAGCAGTACTTC.

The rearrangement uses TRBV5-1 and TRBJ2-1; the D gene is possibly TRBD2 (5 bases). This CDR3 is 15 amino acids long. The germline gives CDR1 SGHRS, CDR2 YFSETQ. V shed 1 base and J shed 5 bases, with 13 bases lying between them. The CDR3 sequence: CASSLQRGTDNEQFF. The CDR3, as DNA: TGCGCCAGCAGCTTGCAACGGGGAACTGACAATGAGCAGTTCTTC.

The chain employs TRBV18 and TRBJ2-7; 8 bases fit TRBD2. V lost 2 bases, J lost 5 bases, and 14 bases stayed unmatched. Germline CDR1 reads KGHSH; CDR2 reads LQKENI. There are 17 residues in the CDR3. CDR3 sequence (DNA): TGTGCCAGCTCACCAATGGGGGTTAGACTAGCGACCCACGAGCAGTACTTC. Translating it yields CASSPMGVRLATHEQYF.

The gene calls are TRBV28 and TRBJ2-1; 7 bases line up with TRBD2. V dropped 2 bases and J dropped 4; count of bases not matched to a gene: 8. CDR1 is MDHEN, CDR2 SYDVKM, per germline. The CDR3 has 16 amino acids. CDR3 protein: CASSLRGGSRYNEQFF. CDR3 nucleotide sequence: TGTGCCAGCAGTTTACGAGGCGGGAGTCGATACAATGAGCAGTTCTTC. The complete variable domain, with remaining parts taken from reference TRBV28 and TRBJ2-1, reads DVKVTQSSRYLVKRTGEKVFLECVQDMDHENMFWYRQDPGLGLRLIYFSYDVKMKEKGDIPEGYSVSREKKERFSLILESASTNQTSMYLCASSLRGGSRYNEQFFGPGTRLTVL.

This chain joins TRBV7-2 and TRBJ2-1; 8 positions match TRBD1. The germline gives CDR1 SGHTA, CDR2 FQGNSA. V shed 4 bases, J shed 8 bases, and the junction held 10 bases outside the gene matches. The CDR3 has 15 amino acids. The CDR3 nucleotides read TGTGCCAGCAGCTGGAAAGGGACAGGATTCCATGAGCAGTTCTTC. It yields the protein CASSWKGTGFHEQFF.

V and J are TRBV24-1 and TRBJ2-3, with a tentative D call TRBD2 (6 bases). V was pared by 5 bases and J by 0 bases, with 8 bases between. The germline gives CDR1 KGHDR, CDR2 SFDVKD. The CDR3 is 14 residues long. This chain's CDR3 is CATSAAGSTDTQYF. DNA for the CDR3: TGTGCCACCAGTGCGGCGGGAAGCACAGATACGCAGTATTTT.

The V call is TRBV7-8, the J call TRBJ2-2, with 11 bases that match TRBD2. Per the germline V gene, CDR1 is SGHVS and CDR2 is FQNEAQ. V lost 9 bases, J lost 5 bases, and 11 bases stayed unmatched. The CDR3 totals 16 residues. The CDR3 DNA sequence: TGTGCCAGTCGGCCGGGACTAGCGGCCAGGACCGGGGAGCTGTTTTTT. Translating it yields CASRPGLAARTGELFF.

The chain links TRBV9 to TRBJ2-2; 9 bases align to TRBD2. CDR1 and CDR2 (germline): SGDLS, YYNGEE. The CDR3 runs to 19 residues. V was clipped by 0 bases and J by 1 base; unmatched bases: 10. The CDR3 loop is CASSVEVAAGGQNTGELFF. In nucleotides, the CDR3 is TGTGCCAGCAGCGTAGAAGTAGCAGCGGGAGGACAGAACACCGGGGAGCTGTTTTTT.

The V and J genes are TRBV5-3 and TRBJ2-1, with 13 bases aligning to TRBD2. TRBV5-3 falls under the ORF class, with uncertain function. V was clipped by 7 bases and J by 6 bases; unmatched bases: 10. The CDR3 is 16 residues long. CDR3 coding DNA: TGTGCCAGAGGAGGACTAGCGGGAGTCCGGTCCAATGAGCAGTTCTTC. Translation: CARGGLAGVRSNEQFF.